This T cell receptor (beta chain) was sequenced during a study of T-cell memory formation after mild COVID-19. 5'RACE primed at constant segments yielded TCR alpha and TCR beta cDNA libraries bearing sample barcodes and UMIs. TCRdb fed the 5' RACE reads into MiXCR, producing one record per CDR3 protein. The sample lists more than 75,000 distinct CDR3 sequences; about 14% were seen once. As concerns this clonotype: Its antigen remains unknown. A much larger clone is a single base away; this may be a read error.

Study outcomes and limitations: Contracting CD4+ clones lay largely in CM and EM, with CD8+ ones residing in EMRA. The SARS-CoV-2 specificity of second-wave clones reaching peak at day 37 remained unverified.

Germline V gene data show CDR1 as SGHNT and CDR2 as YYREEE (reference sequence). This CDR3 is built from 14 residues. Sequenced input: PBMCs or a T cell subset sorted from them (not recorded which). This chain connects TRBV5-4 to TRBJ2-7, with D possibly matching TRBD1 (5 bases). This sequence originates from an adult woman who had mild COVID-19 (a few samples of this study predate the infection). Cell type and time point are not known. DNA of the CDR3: TGTGCCAGCAGCTTGGAGGGAACAGGCTACGAGCACTACTTC. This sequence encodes CASSLEGTGYEHYF.